There are many counts of the clone carrying this TCR beta chain. What it binds is unknown. This record belongs to a study of spatial heterogeneity in lung cancer. Study context: More than eight raw reads, on average, carried each unique TCR and UMI combination.

The study's findings and limits: Ubiquitous expanded tumor TCRs appeared in blood more at resection than follow-up.

Time point of the sample: sample taken at primary tumor resection. Donation came from about 72 patients with untreated early-stage non-small cell lung cancer. Whole RNA came from tumor, nontumor lung or frozen PBMC and was sequenced without being sorted. One entry per CDR3 protein, called by TCRdb with MiXCR from the 5' RACE reads. The sample shows about 22,000 distinct CDR3 sequences, 4.5% to 7% of them seen only once. Germline V gene lookup returns CDR1 LNHNV and CDR2 YYDKDF (reference sequence). V dropped 0 bases and J dropped 7 bases, with 18 bases sitting between them. CDR3 size: 16 residues. This TCR derives from a male donor with early-stage non-small cell lung cancer. The sequenced sample was PBMCs, obtained at surgery. This rearrangement joins TRBV15 to TRBJ1-2, with TRBD1 as a possible D gene (6 bases). CDR3 sequence: CATSRDRGAIMRGYTF. The CDR3 nucleotides read TGTGCCACCAGCAGAGATCGGGGGGCGATTATGCGTGGCTACACCTTC.